This TCR beta chain was observed in a study of blood T cell repertoires in COVID-19. Study information: Material from acute and convalescent COVID-19 was sourced from the United States, Italy and Spain.

In the original processing: How many nucleated cells were present was estimated from reference gene primer amplification. Generated by immunoSEQ multiplex PCR, the TCRdb table keeps only in-frame clones and is missing some. V, J and clone size are taken as reported in that table, and D and trimming were inferred from the DNA itself. The sample holds 230,000 or so clones, around 88% seen once. This clone was counted a single time. Participants reported their clinical history, and cohort assignment relied on those reports. Source material: PBMCs or T cells enriched from blood (not recorded which). This sequence originates from a woman aged 45-65 years with acute COVID-19.

The CDR3 DNA sequence: TGTGCCAGCAGCCAAGATGGCGGGGGAGAGAGAGAGCAGTACTTC. Encoded protein: CASSQDGGGEREQYF. The chain combines TRBV3-1 (or the pseudogene TRBV3-2) with TRBJ2-7; 7 bases line up with TRBD2. CDR3 length: 15 residues. V gave up 0 bases and J gave up 7 bases; unmatched junction bases: 9. CDR1 and CDR2 (germline): LGHDT, YNNKEL (reference sequence).